Sequencing of this T cell receptor (beta chain) was carried out in a study of T cell changes during pregnancy in multiple sclerosis. TCRdb keeps only in-frame clones here, not all; method: immunoSEQ multiplex PCR. The sample holds 19,000 or so clones, approximately 90% seen once. Trimming cost V 7 bases and J 0 bases, with 10 bases left between them. The CDR3 is made up of 13 amino acids. Germline loops: CDR1 MNHEY, CDR2 SVGAGI. Material: CD4+ T cells from peripheral blood mononuclear cells, obtained in the first trimester of pregnancy. The sequence came from a female donor in good health, enrolled as a control in a pregnancy study. This chain connects TRBV6-5 to TRBJ2-7; TRBD2 is a possible D gene (6 bases). The CDR3 DNA reads as TGTGCCAGCAATCCGGGGGTCTCCTACGAGCAGTACTTC. The encoded protein is CASNPGVSYEQYF.